Below, one T cell receptor beta chain is given with its context. Its specificity is not known. This record comes from a study of T cell repertoires in cytomegalovirus infection. Study-wide background: Indications came from public TCR beta signatures; they pointed to CMV infection and to a matching HLA type.

Study results and caveats: Ex vivo responses were dominated by HLA-C-restricted CMV-specific TCR beta clonotypes. Adding up the frequency of public TCR beta families identified people who carried CMV plus the relevant HLA.

TCRdb redid the calling of the reads with MiXCR, one entry per CDR3 protein. The sample has about 260,000 distinct CDR3 sequences, roughly 9.1% seen once; the top ten hold around 15%. The junction had 11 bases not matched to a gene; V was cut back by 4 bases and J by 4 bases. The CDR3 consists of 16 residues. Germline V gene lookup returns CDR1 SGHDT and CDR2 YYEEEE. Sequencing was performed on PBMCs. The rearrangement uses TRBV5-6 and TRBJ2-5, with TRBD1 matching over 9 bases. This TCR was recovered from a human donor in good health (CMV status not recorded). Some clones in this sample may be carry-over from other donors' samples. CDR3 bases: TGTGCCAGCAGCCCTACAGGGGGCTATGTGGGAGAGACCCAGTACTTC. Protein: CASSPTGGYVGETQYF.